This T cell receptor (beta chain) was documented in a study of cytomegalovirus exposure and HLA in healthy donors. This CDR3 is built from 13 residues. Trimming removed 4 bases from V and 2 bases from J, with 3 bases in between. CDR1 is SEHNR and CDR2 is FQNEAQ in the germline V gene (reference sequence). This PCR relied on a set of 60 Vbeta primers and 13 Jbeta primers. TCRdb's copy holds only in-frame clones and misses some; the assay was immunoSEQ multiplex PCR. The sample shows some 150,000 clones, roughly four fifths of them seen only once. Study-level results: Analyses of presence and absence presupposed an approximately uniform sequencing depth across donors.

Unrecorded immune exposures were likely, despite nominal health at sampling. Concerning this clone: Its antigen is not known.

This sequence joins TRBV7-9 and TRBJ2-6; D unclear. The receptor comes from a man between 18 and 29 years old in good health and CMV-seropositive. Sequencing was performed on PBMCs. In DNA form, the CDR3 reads TGTGCCAGCAGCTCGGCTGGGGCCAACGTCCTGACTTTC. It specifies CASSSAGANVLTF.